This T cell receptor beta chain was profiled in a study of lymphopenia after photon versus proton radiotherapy (dated 2019 in TCRdb). Background for the entire study: Photon and proton radiation therapy were compared by the study for their immunological effects in patients with gastrointestinal tumors who developed high-grade lymphopenia. The roughly 18 patients in the cohort had gastrointestinal tumors, were treated with either photon or proton therapy, and subsequently developed lymphopenia. The study was designed to characterize how the impact on the immune system differs between the two radiation modalities. Overall study results and their limits: Among patients across the cohort who died, overall survival time showed an inverse correlation with a larger post-nadir drop in TCR diversity. After the lymphocyte count nadir, oligoclonal expansion, especially of CD8+ Temra cells, was observed in photon-treated repertoires, and the drop in diversity was driven by this expansion. Relative stability during treatment was observed in proton-treated patients, whereas loss of naive T cells and TCR diversity and gain of effector/memory populations were observed in photon-treated patients. The survival association was assessed only in patients who died, and better survival with proton therapy was presented by the authors as a possibility rather than a demonstrated result.

On this clone: Its binding antigen is unknown. Qualities for individual bases were not recorded, and no much larger clone is one base off.

Libraries were built with the immunoSEQ multiplex PCR assay. Alongside multiparametric flow cytometry, deep sequencing of rearranged TCR beta loci was used to profile the T cell repertoires. TCRdb retrieved this table from immuneACCESS and kept in-frame rearrangements only. Not all clones are present; in checked studies, unresolved V genes account for under half, and no reason is known for the remainder. The sample table records tens of thousands of clones; 83% of these occur just once. The biggest ten clones account for 1.2% to 1.5% of the sample. From its cysteine to its phenylalanine, the CDR3 spans 15 amino acids. The CDR3 DNA has 45 bases and is translated from base 1. V ends up 4 bases short and J 2 bases short, with an unmatched junction base count of 3. CDR1 and CDR2 are drawn from the germline V gene: MNHEY, SVGAGI.

The TCR originated in a man in his 60s with pancreatic cancer. The V gene is TRBV6-5 and the J gene is TRBJ1-4; TRBD1 matches 8 bases in the middle. The sample was peripheral blood, taken from a patient treated with proton-based radiotherapy. The bases read TGTGCCAGCAGTTCCCACAGGGGGACTAATGAAAAACTGTTTTTT. The resulting protein is CASSSHRGTNEKLFF.